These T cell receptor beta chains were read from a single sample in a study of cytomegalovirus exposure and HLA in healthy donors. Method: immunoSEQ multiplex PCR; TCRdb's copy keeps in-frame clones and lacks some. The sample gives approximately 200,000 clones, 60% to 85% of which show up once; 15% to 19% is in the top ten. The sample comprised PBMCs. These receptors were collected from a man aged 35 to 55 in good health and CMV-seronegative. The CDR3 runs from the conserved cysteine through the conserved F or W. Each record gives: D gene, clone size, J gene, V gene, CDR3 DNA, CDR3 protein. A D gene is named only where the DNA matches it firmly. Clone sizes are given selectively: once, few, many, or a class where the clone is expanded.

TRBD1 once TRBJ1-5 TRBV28 TGTGCCAGCAGATCACCGGGACAGGGGAATCAGCCCCAGCATTTT CASRSPGQGNQPQHF
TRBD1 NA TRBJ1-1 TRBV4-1 TGCGCCAGCAGCCACCCCGGACAGGGCGTCACTGAAGCTTTCTTT CASSHPGQGVTEAFF
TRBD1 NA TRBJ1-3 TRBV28 TGTGCCAGCAGTATGCCCGGGACAGGGGTATCCGGAAACACCATATATTTT CASSMPGTGVSGNTIYF
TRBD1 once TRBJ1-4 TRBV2 TGTGCCAGCAGTGCGGGACAGGGGACGGGTGAAAAACTGTTTTTT CASSAGQGTGEKLFF
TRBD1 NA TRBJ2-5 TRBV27 TGTGCCAGCAGCAGCCGACAGGGGGAGTCCGAGACCCAGTACTTC CASSSRQGESETQYF
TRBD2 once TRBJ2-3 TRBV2 TGTGCCAGCAGTCAAGGGCTAGCGGGAAGTCAAGATACGCAGTATTTT CASSQGLAGSQDTQYF
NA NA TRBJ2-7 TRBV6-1 TGTGCCAGCAGTGAGAACGGGTACGAGCAGTACTTC CASSENGYEQYF
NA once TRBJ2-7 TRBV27 TGTGCCAGCAGTTGGGGTGTGGGGAGCTCCTACGAGCAGTACTTC CASSWGVGSSYEQYF
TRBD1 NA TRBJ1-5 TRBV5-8 TGTGCCAGCAGCTCAAGTGGGACAGGGGGTAAGCCCCAGCATTTT CASSSSGTGGKPQHF
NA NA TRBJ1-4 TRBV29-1 TGCAGCGTTGAGCCCATGGGAGCTAATGAAAAACTGTTTTTT CSVEPMGANEKLFF
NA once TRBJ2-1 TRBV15 TGTGCCACCAGCAGAGATAAGCTCCTTCGGGGGGAGCAGTTCTTC CATSRDKLLRGEQFF
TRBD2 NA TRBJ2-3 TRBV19 TGTGCCAGTAGTATTACAGCGGGGGGGCTAGCAGATACGCAGTATTTT CASSITAGGLADTQYF
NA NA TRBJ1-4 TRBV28 TGTGCCAGCAGAACACAGCTTAATGAAAAACTGTTTTTT CASRTQLNEKLFF
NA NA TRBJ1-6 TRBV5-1 TGCGCCAGCAGCTTTGGCAGGGCTGGGTCCTATAATTCACCCCTCCACTTT CASSFGRAGSYNSPLHF
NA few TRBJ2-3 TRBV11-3 TGTGCCAGCAGCTTAGTCGCCGGGGATACGCAGTATTTT CASSLVAGDTQYF
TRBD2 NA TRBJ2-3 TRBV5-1 TGCGCCAGCAGCTTGGGGGGGACTAGGGGCACAGATACGCAGTATTTT CASSLGGTRGTDTQYF
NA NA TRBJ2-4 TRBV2 TGTGCCAGCAGCTCCCGTACTCAGGGTCTAGCCAAAAACATTCAGTACTTC CASSSRTQGLAKNIQYF
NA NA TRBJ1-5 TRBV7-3 TGTGCCAGCAGCTCGGGGGGCAATCAGCCCCAGCATTTT CASSSGGNQPQHF
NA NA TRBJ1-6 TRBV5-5 TGTGCCAGCAGCTACAGGGACGGAAATTCACCCCTCCACTTT CASSYRDGNSPLHF
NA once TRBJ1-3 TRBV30 TGTGCCTGGAGTGTATTCCAGTCCCGCTCTGGAAACACCATATATTTT CAWSVFQSRSGNTIYF
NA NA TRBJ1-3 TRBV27 TGTGCCAGCAGTTTAGGCCCAGGAAACACCATATATTTT CASSLGPGNTIYF
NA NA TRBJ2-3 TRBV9 TGTGCCAGCAGTGACTTGGGGGGAACAGATACGCAGTATTTT CASSDLGGTDTQYF
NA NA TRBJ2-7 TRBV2 TGTGCCTTACAGTGGGAGAAGCCCGAGCAGTACTTC CALQWEKPEQYF
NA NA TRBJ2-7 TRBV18 TGTGCCAGCTCACCACGGGCCGGGGGTAGCTACGAGCAGTACTTC CASSPRAGGSYEQYF
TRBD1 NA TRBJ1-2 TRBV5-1 TGCGCCAGCAGCGCGGGGGGACAGGGAGGAGGCTACACCTTC CASSAGGQGGGYTF
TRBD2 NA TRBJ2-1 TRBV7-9 TGTGCCAGCAGCCCACTCCCCTTGCGGGGGGGCAGCTACAATGAGCAGTTCTTC CASSPLPLRGGSYNEQFF
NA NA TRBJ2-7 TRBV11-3 TGTGCCAGCAGCTTGGACAGAACCTACGAGCAGTACTTC CASSLDRTYEQYF
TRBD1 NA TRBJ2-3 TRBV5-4 TGTGCCAGCAGCACACCGGGACAGACAGATACGCAGTATTTT CASSTPGQTDTQYF
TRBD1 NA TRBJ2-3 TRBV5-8 TGTGCCAGCAGCCCGGGACAGGGAGGGGGCACAGATACGCAGTATTTT CASSPGQGGGTDTQYF
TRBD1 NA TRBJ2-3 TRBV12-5 TGTGCTAGTGGTGCCGGGACAGGGGGATTTACAGATACGCAGTATTTT CASGAGTGGFTDTQYF
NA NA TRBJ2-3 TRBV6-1 TGTGCCAGCAACCAGGGGCTAGGGAGTACAGATACGCAGTATTTT CASNQGLGSTDTQYF
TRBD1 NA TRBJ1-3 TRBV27 TGTGCCAGCAGTTCCGACAGGGCTTCAGGAAACACCATATATTTT CASSSDRASGNTIYF
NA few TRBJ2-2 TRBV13 TGTGCCAGCAGCTCAGGACTAACCGGGGAGCTGTTTTTT CASSSGLTGELFF
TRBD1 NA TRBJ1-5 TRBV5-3 TGTGCCAGAAGTCACAGGGGCCAATTAAGGGGTCAGCCCCAGCATTTT CARSHRGQLRGQPQHF
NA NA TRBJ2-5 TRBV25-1 TGTGCCAGCAGTGAATATGGGGGGGGCCGGATAGAGACCCAGTACTTC CASSEYGGGRIETQYF
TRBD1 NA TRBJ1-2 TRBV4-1 TGCGCCAGCAGCTACCCGGGACAGGGGATTGGTGGCTACACCTTC CASSYPGQGIGGYTF
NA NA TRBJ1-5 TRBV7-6 TGTGCCAGCAGCTTGCTGGCAGGACAAATCAATCAGCCCCAGCATTTT CASSLLAGQINQPQHF
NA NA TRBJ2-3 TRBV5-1 TGCGCCAGCAGCCCACAGGGCTTAAGCACAGATACGCAGTATTTT CASSPQGLSTDTQYF
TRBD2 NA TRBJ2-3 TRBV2 TGTGCCAGCAGTGGGGAGGGAGCCCACACAGATACGCAGTATTTT CASSGEGAHTDTQYF
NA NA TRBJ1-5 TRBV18 TGTGCCAGCTCACCTCCCCCAGGGCCCAATCAGCCCCAGCATTTT CASSPPPGPNQPQHF
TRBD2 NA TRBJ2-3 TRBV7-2 TGTGCCAGCAGCTTAAGGAAGGCTAGCGGGACCAGAGATACGCAGTATTTT CASSLRKASGTRDTQYF
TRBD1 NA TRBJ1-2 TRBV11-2 TGTGCCAGCAGCGTGACAGGGGGCGTAGGCTACACCTTC CASSVTGGVGYTF
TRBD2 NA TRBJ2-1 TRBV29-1 TGCAGCGCCAAGATGGGAGCGGGAGGGCCTAACTACAATGAGCAGTTCTTC CSAKMGAGGPNYNEQFF
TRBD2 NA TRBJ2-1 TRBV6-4 TGTGCCAGCAGTGGGACTAGCGGGAGCTACAATGAGCAGTTCTTC CASSGTSGSYNEQFF
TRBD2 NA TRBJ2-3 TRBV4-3 TGCGCCAGCAGCCAAGATGGATCCTTCGGGGGGGATACGCAGTATTTT CASSQDGSFGGDTQYF
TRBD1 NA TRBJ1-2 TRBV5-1 TGCGCCAGCAGCTTGGCCACTGACAGGGCCTATGGCTACACCTTC CASSLATDRAYGYTF
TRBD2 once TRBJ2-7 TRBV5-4 TGTGCCAGCCAGGGAGGCGGGAGCTCCTACGAGCAGTACTTC CASQGGGSSYEQYF
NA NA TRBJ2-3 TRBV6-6 TGTGCCAGCACCCCTAGAAGTAGCACAGATACGCAGTATTTT CASTPRSSTDTQYF